The 32 T cell receptor beta chains in this list originate from one sample, sequenced in a study of shared clonotypes between healthy human individuals. Only in-frame clones appear in the TCRdb table, and some are missing; sequencing was by immunoSEQ multiplex PCR. The sample has about 1.5 million clones, about 96% seen once. The specimen sequenced was naive CD4+ T cells sorted from blood. Subset of the sample: CD45RA+ positively selected. The receptors originated from a man aged 25-40 years in good health.

The V and J genes are TRBV6-1 and TRBJ1-4; 7 nucleotides line up with TRBD1. CDR3 size: 14 residues. V shed 5 bases and J 6 bases; nucleotides not matched to a gene: 6. Germline V CDR1 and CDR2: MNHNS, SASEGT. This CDR3 reads CASSLQGSHEKLFF. DNA for the CDR3: TGTGCCAGCAGTTTACAGGGGAGTCATGAAAAACTGTTTTTT.

As for this clone: The sample carries other DNA sequences with the same CDR3. The chain links TRBV4-3 to TRBJ2-7; D not resolved. Germline lookup yields CDR1 LGHNA and CDR2 YSLEER. V lost 0 bases and J lost 2, with 5 bases in between. The CDR3 is 13 amino acids. This chain's CDR3 is CASSQDLAYEQYF. The CDR3 DNA is TGCGCCAGCAGCCAAGATCTAGCCTACGAGCAGTACTTC.

The chain carries TRBV6-6 and TRBJ2-2; possible D gene TRBD2, 6 bases. The CDR3 has 14 amino acids. With 2 bases removed from V and 4 bases from J, the gap between germline ends came to 8 bases. Germline-derived CDR1 and CDR2 are MNHNY and SVGAGI (reference sequence). In DNA form, the CDR3 reads TGTGCCAGCAGTTACGCGGGGTTCACCGGGGAGCTGTTTTTT. Encoded protein: CASSYAGFTGELFF.

The J gene is TRBJ2-1, the V gene TRBV7-3; D is possibly TRBD1 or TRBD2 (5 bases each). Looked up from germline, CDR1 is SGHTA and CDR2 is FQGTGA. The CDR3 totals 14 residues. V lost 5 bases, J lost 6 bases, and 14 bases lay in between. The CDR3 region is CASSPTRTSNEQFF. In DNA, the CDR3 is TGTGCCAGCAGCCCAACTAGGACAAGCAATGAGCAGTTCTTC.

This clone was seen just once. V and J are TRBV15 and TRBJ2-2; D unresolved. This CDR3 spans 15 amino acids. V lost 9 bases and J lost 0, with 14 bases in between. The germline V gene encodes CDR1 LNHNV and CDR2 YYDKDF (reference sequence). The CDR3 loop reads CATELGGTNTGELFF. The CDR3 DNA follows: TGTGCCACGGAGCTGGGCGGAACGAACACCGGGGAGCTGTTTTTT.

The chain couples TRBV18 to TRBJ1-4; 7 nucleotides line up with TRBD1. CDR1 is KGHSH and CDR2 is LQKENI in the germline V gene. With V trimmed by 3 bases and J by 4 bases, 8 bases remained unmatched. The CDR3 runs to 16 residues. The CDR3: CASSPGHRGGNEKLFF. DNA for the CDR3: TGTGCCAGCTCACCGGGCCACAGGGGTGGTAATGAAAAACTGTTTTTT.

The chain combines TRBV29-1 with TRBJ1-1; D might be TRBD1 (5 bases). Trimming stripped 6 bases from V and 2 bases from J, with 13 bases between. CDR1 is SQVTM, CDR2 ANQGSEA, per germline. This CDR3 has 13 amino acids. CDR3 bases: TGCAGCGTAGGCCGGGACGGAAACACTGAAGCTTTCTTT. Amino acids: CSVGRDGNTEAFF.

The chain links TRBV5-1 to TRBJ2-1; TRBD1 or TRBD2 may be the D gene (5 bases each). Looked up from germline, CDR1 is SGHRS and CDR2 is YFSETQ. Trimming shortened V by 0 bases and J by 6 bases, and 10 bases separated the two germline ends. This CDR3 region has 14 residues. The chain's CDR3 is CASSLGPGTNEQFF. For the CDR3, the DNA is TGCGCCAGCAGCTTGGGTCCCGGGACCAATGAGCAGTTCTTC.

This chain connects TRBV28 to TRBJ2-7, with 9 nucleotides matching TRBD2. The CDR3 is 15 residues long. The V segment lost 5 bases and the J segment 4 bases; nucleotides outside the gene matches: 9. Germline CDR1 and CDR2: MDHEN and SYDVKM. CDR3 residues: CASSPRGSGSYEQYF. In DNA form, the CDR3 reads TGTGCCAGCAGTCCTCGGGGTAGCGGGAGTTACGAGCAGTACTTC.

The V call is TRBV28, the J call TRBJ2-7; 8 nucleotides line up with TRBD2. Germline CDR1 and CDR2: MDHEN and SYDVKM. Trimming took 3 bases from V and 0 from J; bases not matched to a gene: 13. The length of the CDR3 is 18 residues. The CDR3 protein is CASSFFWREAIPSYEQYF. As DNA, the CDR3 is TGTGCCAGCAGTTTCTTTTGGCGGGAGGCGATCCCCTCCTACGAGCAGTACTTC.

The chain carries TRBV28 and TRBJ2-5; 11 bases are shared with TRBD1. The CDR3 contains 15 residues. Trimming at V came to 8 bases and at J to 5 bases, leaving 10 bases not matched to a gene. Germline values: CDR1 MDHEN, CDR2 SYDVKM. The CDR3 loop is CASAYAGTGGETQYF. CDR3 coding DNA: TGTGCCAGCGCCTATGCCGGGACAGGGGGGGAGACCCAGTACTTC.

This clone was counted once. This chain joins TRBV10-3 and TRBJ1-1; weak D call: TRBD1 (5 bases). Germline V gives CDR1 ENHRY, CDR2 SYGVKD. This CDR3 has 12 amino acids. V gave up 3 bases and J gave up 10 bases, with 12 bases separating them. CDR3 DNA sequence: TGTGCCATCAGTGAACAGGAATCAGGAGCTTTCTTT. Its protein product is CAISEQESGAFF.

The V gene is TRBV27, the J gene TRBJ1-5; no clear D gene. Germline V gene sequence: CDR1 MNHEY, CDR2 SMNVEV (reference sequence). The V end was cut by 3 bases, the J end by 3 bases, with 9 bases between. The CDR3 has 14 amino acids. In DNA, the CDR3 is TGTGCCAGCAGTTTCTCAGGTACCAATCAGCCCCAGCATTTT. It specifies CASSFSGTNQPQHF.

The chain is built from TRBV7-2 and TRBJ2-3, with 11 bases aligning to TRBD2. Per the germline V gene, CDR1 is SGHTA and CDR2 is FQGNSA. V dropped 5 bases and J dropped 4; count of bases not matched to a gene: 8. The CDR3 spans 16 residues. The CDR3 bases are TGTGCCAGCAGCCCCATAGCGGGAGGGCCCCCAGATACGCAGTATTTT. Translating gives CASSPIAGGPPDTQYF.

The rearrangement links TRBV5-5 to TRBJ1-5, with unresolved D. CDR3 length: 16 amino acids. The V gene's germline CDR1 is SGHKS and CDR2 YYEKEE (reference sequence). V was pared by 0 bases and J by 0 bases, with 10 bases between. CDR3 in amino acids: CASSLGPGGSNQPQHF. The DNA for the CDR3 is TGTGCCAGCAGCTTGGGGCCGGGTGGTAGCAATCAGCCCCAGCATTTT.

V gene TRBV27 combines with J gene TRBJ1-1, with D hard to call. The CDR3 runs 14 residues. V was shortened by 7 bases and J by 4 bases, with 16 bases between the two germline ends. Germline CDR1 and CDR2: MNHEY and SMNVEV (reference sequence). Written as DNA, the CDR3 is TGTGCCAGCACGACGCTGGGCACGGGCACTGAAGCTTTCTTT. Its protein is CASTTLGTGTEAFF.

The chain uses TRBV28 and TRBJ2-1; tentative D call: TRBD2 (6 bases). The CDR3 has 17 amino acids. The V gene lost 5 bases and the J gene lost 1 base, with 18 bases spanning the gap. Germline CDR1 reads MDHEN; CDR2 reads SYDVKM. DNA for the CDR3: TGTGCCAGCAGTCTACTAGTAGGAGGGCGGTCCTACAATGAGCAGTTCTTC. It translates to CASSLLVGGRSYNEQFF. The complete variable domain, with remaining parts taken from reference TRBV28 and TRBJ2-1, reads DVKVTQSSRYLVKRTGEKVFLECVQDMDHENMFWYRQDPGLGLRLIYFSYDVKMKEKGDIPEGYSVSREKKERFSLILESASTNQTSMYLCASSLLVGGRSYNEQFFGPGTRLTVL.

V gene TRBV27 combines with J gene TRBJ2-6, with D tentatively TRBD2 (6 bases). The CDR3 length is 18 residues. Germline-derived CDR1 and CDR2 are MNHEY and SMNVEV (reference sequence). Trimming shortened V by 5 bases and J by 0 bases, and 17 bases separated the two germline ends. CDR3 nucleotides: TGTGCCAGCAGTCCGGAGGGAGGTGGGGGCTCTGGGGCCAACGTCCTGACTTTC. It translates to CASSPEGGGGSGANVLTF.

The chain carries TRBV15 and TRBJ2-7, with 7 positions matching TRBD2. Germline assignment: CDR1 LNHNV and CDR2 YYDKDF (reference sequence). This CDR3 has 13 residues. V dropped 0 bases and J dropped 6; count of bases not matched to a gene: 2. The CDR3: CATSRDGLGEQYF. DNA of the CDR3: TGTGCCACCAGCAGAGATGGACTAGGCGAGCAGTACTTC.

The CDR3 nucleotides read TGTGCCAGCAGCCCGGCGGGGTTAGATACGCAGTATTTT. This translates into CASSPAGLDTQYF. The chain joins TRBV7-9 to TRBJ2-3; maybe TRBD2 (6 bases). Trimming took off 5 bases at V and 5 bases at J, with 11 bases between the two ends. Germline values: CDR1 SEHNR, CDR2 FQNEAQ (reference sequence). This CDR3 has 13 amino acids.

The J gene is TRBJ1-4, the V gene TRBV30; D gene uncertain. The germline V gene has CDR1 GTSNPN and CDR2 SVGIG (reference sequence). The CDR3 extends over 12 amino acids. Trimming left V 5 bases short and J 14 bases short, with 18 bases between. The CDR3 DNA sequence: TGTGCCTGGGGAGTAGAGGGTTTTGGGCTGTTTTTT. This translates into CAWGVEGFGLFF.

About this clone: Other nucleotide sequences in the sample specify the same CDR3. The CDR3 coding sequence is TGTGCCAGCAGGACTAGCGGGAGTAATGAGCAGTTCTTC. Protein product: CASRTSGSNEQFF. The gene calls are TRBV6-4 and TRBJ2-1; TRBD2 matches 12 bases. V was pared by 6 bases and J by 7 bases, with 1 base of the junction left unmatched. Looked up from germline, CDR1 is MRHNA and CDR2 is SNTAGT. This CDR3 is 13 amino acids long.

V is TRBV10-1 and J is TRBJ1-4; D is ambiguous. Per germline, CDR1 WNHNN and CDR2 SYGVQD (reference sequence). The V end lost 6 bases, the J end lost 5 bases, and 13 bases lay between the germline ends. The CDR3 is made up of 14 amino acids. DNA of the CDR3: TGCGCCAGCAGCCCGGGCCACCAAAATGAAAAACTGTTTTTT. Amino acid sequence: CASSPGHQNEKLFF.

In this sample, this clone turned up once. The V gene is TRBV14, the J gene TRBJ2-3; D gene ambiguous. The germline V gene has CDR1 SGHDN and CDR2 FVKESK. This CDR3 comprises 13 residues. V was pared by 4 bases and J by 3 bases, with 8 bases between. The CDR3 sequence is CASSPDFTDTQYF. In nucleotides, the CDR3 is TGTGCCAGCAGCCCGGATTTTACAGATACGCAGTATTTT.

The gene calls are TRBV2 and TRBJ2-3, with TRBD1 as a possible D gene (5 bases). The V end was cut by 2 bases, the J end by 2 bases, with 20 bases between. Germline loops: CDR1 SNHLY, CDR2 FYNNEI. CDR3 size: 18 residues. DNA of the CDR3: TGTGCCAGCAGTGAAAGCTATTCGTGGGGCCCACACACAGATACGCAGTATTTT. Translating gives CASSESYSWGPHTDTQYF.

V is TRBV14 and J is TRBJ2-2, with 7 bases aligning to TRBD2. The CDR3 length is 17 residues. Germline V lookup: CDR1 SGHDN, CDR2 FVKESK. The V and J ends lost 2 bases and 0 bases, in that order; junction bases with no gene match: 6. The CDR3 spells CASSQPSGYSNTGELFF. The CDR3, as DNA: TGTGCCAGCAGCCAACCTAGCGGATACTCGAACACCGGGGAGCTGTTTTTT.

As to this clone: Other DNA sequences in the same sample also yield this CDR3. The chain has TRBV11-2 and TRBJ2-2; TRBD1 might be the D (5 bases). The CDR3 sequence is 14 residues long. The V and J ends lost 4 bases and 1 base respectively, with 7 bases between them. The germline V gene has CDR1 SGHAT and CDR2 FQNNGV. The CDR3 DNA sequence: TGTGCCAGCAGCTCCACAGGGAACACCGGGGAGCTGTTTTTT. Translating gives CASSSTGNTGELFF.

This chain uses TRBV5-1 with TRBJ1-1; D remains ambiguous. V lost 6 bases and J lost 1, with 16 bases in between. Germline-derived CDR1 and CDR2 are SGHRS and YFSETQ. The CDR3 sequence is 15 residues long. The DNA of the CDR3 is TGCGCCAGCAACCCCCAAACAGTAGGGAACACTGAAGCTTTCTTT. Translation gives CASNPQTVGNTEAFF.

This chain connects TRBV7-9 to TRBJ1-4; tentatively, D is TRBD1 (5 bases). Trimming shortened V by 5 bases and J by 5 bases, and 12 bases separated the two germline ends. Germline values: CDR1 SEHNR, CDR2 FQNEAQ (reference sequence). The CDR3 totals 14 residues. Here the CDR3 DNA reads TGTGCCAGCAGCCCCCCCGGGGCGAATGAAAAACTGTTTTTT. It yields the protein CASSPPGANEKLFF.

The chain is built from TRBV9 and TRBJ2-5, with D perhaps being TRBD1 or TRBD2 (6 bases each). Between the trimmed V and J ends, which lost 2 bases and 4 bases, there was a span of 18 bases. The CDR3 totals 16 residues. Germline-derived CDR1 and CDR2 are SGDLS and YYNGEE. In DNA form, the CDR3 reads TGTGCCAGCAGCGTCCGCACAGGGAGGAGTGGAGAGACCCAGTACTTC. The encoded protein is CASSVRTGRSGETQYF.

The chain carries TRBV7-9 and TRBJ1-4; tentatively, D is TRBD1 (6 bases). The CDR3 runs to 15 residues. CDR1 and CDR2 (germline): SEHNR, FQNEAQ (reference sequence). V was trimmed by 1 base and J by 8 bases, leaving 14 bases between them. The CDR3 region is CASSLEAGAGEKLFF. CDR3 coding DNA: TGTGCCAGCAGCTTAGAGGCAGGGGCAGGAGAAAAACTGTTTTTT.

Comments on this clone: The junction does not match germline at one end; this may be a read error. The V and J genes are TRBV11-3 and TRBJ1-5; D gene unclear. Looked up from germline, CDR1 is SGHNT and CDR2 is YENEEA. The CDR3 totals 14 residues. The CDR3 nucleotides read TGTGCCAGCACCTTAGAAAAGGGCAATCAGCCCCAGCATTTT. This encodes CASTLEKGNQPQHF.